Listed here is a single T cell receptor beta chain. Germline assignment: CDR1 KGHSH and CDR2 LQKENI. With 4 bases removed from V and 1 base from J, the gap between germline ends came to 7 bases. The CDR3 extends over 14 amino acids. The entry originates in a study of OX40 agonist ivuxolimab in advanced cancers. Across the study: While on treatment, patients had intravenous ivuxolimab at 0.01 to 10 mg/kg every 2 weeks. Three individuals attained partial responses, comprising one hepatocellular carcinoma case and two cutaneous melanoma cases.

Generated by immunoSEQ multiplex PCR, the TCRdb table keeps only in-frame clones and is missing some. The data hold tens of thousands of clones, with about 91% observed a single time. It was autoimmune disease history or systemic immunosuppression that excluded patients. The chain has TRBV18 and TRBJ2-2, with a possible D match to TRBD1 (6 bases). The specimen comprised CD4+ or CD8+ T cells sorted from blood, sampled in a trial of the OX40 agonist ivuxolimab. The receptor was derived from an adult with an advanced solid tumor such as melanoma, head and neck, liver or kidney cancer. The CDR3 loop is CASSQDRNTGELFF. The CDR3 bases are TGTGCCAGCTCACAGGACAGGAACACCGGGGAGCTGTTTTTT.